This TCR beta chain was sequenced for a study of T cells after yellow fever vaccination. This clonotype showed up many times. Its specificity is not known. V was pared by 5 bases and J by 2 bases, with 15 bases between. The V gene's germline CDR1 is MGHRA and CDR2 YSYEKL. The CDR3 consists of 15 residues. Regarding the study as a whole: Re-detected after boosting: most primary clones, 96% of CD4 and roughly 88% of CD8. Overall, a small share of clonotypes was seen in both CD4 and CD8 compartments. Though it reached lower strength, the secondary response hit its peak faster, day 5 versus 15.

In making TCR cDNA, 5'RACE template switching added a universal primer site and UMIs to it. TCRdb itself ran the 5' RACE reads through MiXCR, one entry per CDR3 protein. This sample carries about 340,000 distinct CDR3 sequences, 8.7% of them seen once, and the ten largest clones take about a sixth. The TCR was taken from a man aged 18-30 years who received the YFV17D yellow fever vaccine. The V call is TRBV4-1, the J call TRBJ1-1; tentatively, D is TRBD1 (6 bases). The sample was PBMCs, taken on the day of the first yellow fever vaccination. The CDR3 loop is CASSKKGHDNTEAFF. CDR3 DNA: TGCGCCAGCAGCAAAAAGGGACACGACAACACTGAAGCTTTCTTT.